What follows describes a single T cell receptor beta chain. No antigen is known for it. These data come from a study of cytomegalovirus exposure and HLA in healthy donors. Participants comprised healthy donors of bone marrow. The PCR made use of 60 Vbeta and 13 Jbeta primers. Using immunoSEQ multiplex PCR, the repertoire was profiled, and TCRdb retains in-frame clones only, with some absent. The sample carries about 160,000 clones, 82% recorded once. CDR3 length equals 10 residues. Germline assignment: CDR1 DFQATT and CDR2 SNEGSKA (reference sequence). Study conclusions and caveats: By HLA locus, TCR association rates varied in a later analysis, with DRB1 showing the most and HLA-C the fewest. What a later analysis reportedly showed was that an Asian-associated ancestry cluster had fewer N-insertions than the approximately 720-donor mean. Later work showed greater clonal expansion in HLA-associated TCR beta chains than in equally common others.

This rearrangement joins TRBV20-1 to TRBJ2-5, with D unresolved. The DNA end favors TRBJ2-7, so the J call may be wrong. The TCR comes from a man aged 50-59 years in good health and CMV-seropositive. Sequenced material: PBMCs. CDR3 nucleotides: TGCAGTGCTATGCTCTACGAGCAGTACTTC. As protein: CSAMLYEQYF.